This TCR beta chain derives from a study of blood T cell repertoires in COVID-19. About the research overall: There were acute and convalescent COVID-19 samples, and they came from the United States, Italy and Spain. Sample material is recorded as cDNA or gDNA derived from T cells, B-cell-depleted T cells, or PBMCs.

Germline V gene data show CDR1 as MDHEN and CDR2 as SYDVKM. V lost 0 bases and J lost 3; bases outside the gene matches: 8. The CDR3 contains 19 residues. Sequencing was performed with immunoSEQ multiplex PCR; in TCRdb, only in-frame clones are kept and a portion is missing. Of roughly 100,000 clones in the sample, about 91% were seen once. The chain couples TRBV28 to TRBJ2-2; TRBD2 matches 12 bases. The origin of this receptor is a human donor in a cohort sampled during active COVID-19. Sequencing used peripheral blood. The chain's CDR3 is CASSLWPSGRDRDTGELFF. Written as DNA, the CDR3 is TGTGCCAGCAGTTTATGGCCTAGCGGGAGGGATCGTGACACCGGGGAGCTGTTTTTT.